This T cell receptor (beta chain) is from a study of cytomegalovirus exposure and HLA in healthy donors. Study-wide points: Researchers reportedly found TCR beta sequences accurately predicted most subjects' HLA-A and HLA-B alleles. Analysis was performed later, and it showed HLA-associated TCR beta chains to be more clonally expanded than equally common others. Several of the most significant clusters appeared, in a later analysis, to be linked to common viral pathogens.

Researchers ran the PCR with 60 Vbeta and 13 Jbeta primers. Clones were read by immunoSEQ multiplex PCR, and TCRdb kept only the in-frame ones, dropping some. The repertoire includes more than 100,000 clones, roughly three fifths of them detected once, and approximately 1.5% sits in the top ten. This clone was observed a handful of times. The antigen is not known. From germline, CDR1 is LNHDA and CDR2 SQIVND (reference sequence). V dropped 5 bases and J dropped 4 bases, with 11 bases sitting between them. The CDR3 consists of 13 residues. Sample: PBMCs. The rearrangement links TRBV19 to TRBJ2-5; D is possibly TRBD1 (5 bases). The sequence derives from a man aged 18 to 30 in good health and CMV-seronegative. In DNA, the CDR3 is TGTGCCAGTAGTCAACGACAGTTAGAGACCCAGTACTTC. Protein: CASSQRQLETQYF. The entire variable domain, with the rest obtained from reference TRBV19 and TRBJ2-5, is as follows: DGGITQSPKYLFRKEGQNVTLSCEQNLNHDAMYWYRQDPGQGLRLIYYSQIVNDFQKGDIAEGYSVSREKKESFPLTVTSAQKNPTAFYLCASSQRQLETQYFGPGTRLLVL.